Presented here are 8 T cell receptor beta chains from one specimen sequenced in a study of T cell responses to AZD1222 COVID-19 vaccine (dated by TCRdb to the early 2020s). This specimen's time point label, per the study, means: baseline before first vaccination. What the treatment or condition label conveys for this sample: meningococcal conjugate vaccine given as trial control. Library generation was performed with the immunoSEQ multiplex PCR assay. The immuneACCESS repertoire file appears here via TCRdb, limited to in-frame rearrangements. These files lack a portion of the clones; in checked studies, under half of the deficit traces to unresolved V genes, and the cause of the others is not known. The sample has 120,000 or so clones on record, about 89% of them singletons. The ten largest clones capture roughly 11% of the sample. The sample here was peripheral blood, taken on day 0 of MenACWY control vaccination. These receptors all come from an adult in good health.

This clone was observed a few times. The chain links TRBV19 to TRBJ1-1; TRBD1 matches at 7 bases. J gave up 1 base and V 5 bases, and 7 bases lay outside the gene matches. This CDR3 comprises 15 residues. The germline V gene encodes CDR1 LNHDA and CDR2 SQIVND (reference sequence). CDR3 residues: CASSSTGAQNTEAFF. The CDR3 DNA reads TGTGCCAGTAGTTCAACAGGGGCACAGAACACTGAAGCTTTCTTT.

The CDR3 DNA reads as TGTGCCAGCAGCCAAACAATCGACAGGAACACTGAAGCTTTCTTT. This codes for CASSQTIDRNTEAFF. This chain connects TRBV7-9 to TRBJ1-1; D is possibly TRBD1 (5 bases). The V end lost 5 bases, the J end lost 1 base, and 14 bases lay between the germline ends. Germline CDR1 SEHNR, CDR2 FQNEAQ (reference sequence). The CDR3 sequence is 15 residues long.

This chain connects TRBV19 to TRBJ2-2; TRBD2 matches at 7 bases. CDR1 and CDR2 from the germline V gene are LNHDA and SQIVND (reference sequence). This CDR3 is 15 amino acids long. J lost 6 bases, V lost 5 bases, and 9 bases had no gene match. CDR3 nucleotides: TGTGCCAGTAGTGCAGGACTAGATAAGCCCGGGGAGCTGTTTTTT. This encodes CASSAGLDKPGELFF.

This clone appeared a single time. The chain uses TRBV5-1 and TRBJ2-3; the D gene is possibly TRBD2 (6 bases). Between the trimmed V and J ends, which lost 0 bases and 0 bases, there was a span of 11 bases. CDR1 is SGHRS, CDR2 YFSETQ, per germline. The CDR3 runs to 16 residues. The DNA of the CDR3 is TGCGCCAGCAGCTTGGCGGTAGCGGATAGCACAGATACGCAGTATTTT. It codes for CASSLAVADSTDTQYF.

V gene TRBV24-1 combines with J gene TRBJ1-4; 7 bases are shared with TRBD1. Germline loops: CDR1 KGHDR, CDR2 SFDVKD. V was clipped by 8 bases and J by 0 bases; unmatched bases: 5. This CDR3 comprises 15 residues. This CDR3 reads CATNDRVATNEKLFF. In DNA, the CDR3 is TGTGCCACCAATGACAGGGTTGCAACTAATGAAAAACTGTTTTTT.

This clone appeared once. The chain combines TRBV18 with TRBJ1-5; no clear D gene. The CDR3 is 13 amino acids. Germline assignment: CDR1 KGHSH and CDR2 LQKENI. Deletions cut 5 bases from V and 5 bases from J, with 10 bases between. Here the CDR3 reads CASSSTNYQPQHF. The DNA of the CDR3 is TGTGCCAGCTCATCAACGAATTATCAGCCCCAGCATTTT.

This clone was counted a single time. This chain connects TRBV3-1 (or the pseudogene TRBV3-2) to TRBJ2-2, with D possibly matching TRBD2 (6 bases). This CDR3 has 15 amino acids. CDR1 is LGHDT and CDR2 is YNNKEL in the germline V gene (reference sequence). Trimming stripped 4 bases from V and 13 bases from J, with 22 bases between. In DNA form, the CDR3 reads TGTGCCAGCAGCCCAACGAGCGGGCTAAGCGGCGGGCTGTTTTTT. Protein product: CASSPTSGLSGGLFF.

The chain joins TRBV5-4 to TRBJ1-6, with D hard to call. Germline CDR1 reads SGHNT; CDR2 reads YYREEE (reference sequence). The CDR3 spans 15 residues. V shed 4 bases and J shed 5 bases, with 13 bases lying between them. CDR3 loop: CASSQVLGDNSPLHF. In DNA form, the CDR3 reads TGTGCCAGCAGCCAGGTTCTCGGGGATAATTCACCCCTCCACTTT. The full variable domain, its missing parts supplied by reference TRBV5-4 and TRBJ1-6, is ETGVTQSPTHLIKTRGQQVTLRCSSQSGHNTVSWYQQALGQGPQFIFQYYREEENGRGNFPPRFSGLQFPNYSSELNVNALELDDSALYLCASSQVLGDNSPLHFGNGTRLTVT.